This TCR beta chain was found in a study of shared clonotypes between healthy human individuals. Study-level information: A donor's plate count was three for CD4 naive and three for CD4 memory; CD8 naive had two and CD8 memory one.

The CDR3 is 12 amino acids. Germline-derived CDR1 and CDR2 are SGHRS and YFSETQ. V lost 4 bases to trimming and J lost 5 bases, with 9 bases between them. Profiled with immunoSEQ multiplex PCR; TCRdb holds only in-frame clones, not every one. The sample lists fewer than 2.5 million clones, roughly 93% occurring once. The sequence came from a man younger than 30 in good health. Some clones in this sample may be carry-over from other donors' samples. Sample: naive CD4+ T cells from PBMCs. Stated subset: CD45RA+ positively selected. The chain uses TRBV5-1 and TRBJ2-5; no definite D call. The CDR3 is CASSEPGETQYF. The CDR3 DNA follows: TGCGCCAGCAGCGAACCTGGGGAGACCCAGTACTTC.